The present TCR beta chain was sequenced within a study of T-cell memory formation after mild COVID-19. Overall study: For the most part, TCR clusters were specific to one donor. Whole-study findings and limits: What remained unconfirmed was the SARS-CoV-2 specificity of second-wave clones peaking on day 37.

TCRdb reanalysed the 5' RACE reads using MiXCR and keeps one entry per CDR3 protein. The sample includes 190,000 or so distinct CDR3 sequences, 20% to 25% of them seen just once. This CDR3 is 17 amino acids long. From germline, CDR1 is SEHNR and CDR2 FQNEAQ (reference sequence). V dropped 5 bases and J dropped 0 bases, with 16 bases sitting between them. There are a few counts of this clonotype. No antigen is known for it. This TCR came from an adult woman who had mild COVID-19 (a few samples of this study predate the infection). Cell type and time point are not known. The sample was PBMCs or a T cell subset sorted from them (not recorded which). The J gene is TRBJ2-2, the V gene TRBV7-9; TRBD1 might be the D (6 bases). The DNA of the CDR3 is TGTGCCAGCAGCGCCTCCCGGGACAACCCGAACACCGGGGAGCTGTTTTTT. As protein: CASSASRDNPNTGELFF.